This TCR beta chain was recovered during a study of sequential checkpoint blockade in melanoma. Across the study: 85 to 95 pretreatment tumor DNA samples were TCRβ immunosequenced. After nivolumab or ipilimumab alone, about 20 patients had week-13 rebiopsies.

Treatment: randomized to nivolumab then ipilimumab (arm A) or the reverse (arm B). DNA-damaging chemotherapy had not been given to any patient beforehand. Repertoires were generated with immunoSEQ multiplex PCR, while TCRdb's copy carries only in-frame clones and drops some. The repertoire includes around 9,300 clones, 25% to 30% of them detected once, and 20% sits in the top ten. This CDR3 has 14 residues. Trimming pared 3 bases from V and 1 base from J, leaving 10 bases between. Germline V gene data show CDR1 as SGHNT and CDR2 as YENEEA. The chain is built from TRBV11-3 and TRBJ2-7; D perhaps matches TRBD1 (6 bases). The TCR comes from a human donor with melanoma. The sequencing used tumor tissue (inferred from file names), collected from a patient given nivolumab and ipilimumab in sequence. The CDR3 bases are TGTGCCAGCAGCTTCGATAGGGGGTCCTACGAGCAGTACGTC. Translation: CASSFDRGSYEQYV.